These 7 T cell receptor beta chains were all obtained from the same sample, sequenced in a study of T cells in Graves' hyperthyroidism and ophthalmopathy. Amplification targeted TCR beta CDR3 regions from RNA transcripts. The HTBI primer set was used in a first-round RT-PCR of the TCR CDR3. TCRdb re-derived calls from the multiplex PCR reads in MiXCR, one entry per CDR3 protein. Of a few hundred thousand distinct CDR3 sequences detected, just over 45% appear once; the ten largest clones hold more than 7%. Sequencing used peripheral blood or thyroid tissue (not recorded which). The receptors derive from a young woman with Graves' hyperthyroidism.

The chain links TRBV20-1 to TRBJ1-1; D is ambiguous. Looked up from germline, CDR1 is DFQATT and CDR2 is SNEGSKA (reference sequence). V lost 0 bases and J lost 1, with 6 bases in between. The CDR3 contains 13 residues. Here the CDR3 DNA reads TGCAGTGCTAGAGACTTAAGGAACACTGAAGCTTTCTTT. It specifies CSARDLRNTEAFF.

The V and J genes are TRBV5-8 and TRBJ2-5, with 9 bases matching TRBD1. The trim removed 4 bases at V and 5 bases at J, leaving 9 bases unmatched. Germline V gene lookup returns CDR1 SGHTS and CDR2 YDEGEE. This CDR3 has 15 amino acids. CDR3 loop: CASSPGQGFLETQYF. The CDR3 nucleotides are TGTGCCAGCAGCCCGGGACAGGGTTTTCTGGAGACCCAGTACTTC.

V usage is TRBV7-2 and J usage is TRBJ1-4, with D perhaps TRBD1 (5 bases). The CDR3 has 15 amino acids. Germline CDR1 reads SGHTA; CDR2 reads FQGNSA. V lost 4 bases to trimming and J lost 8 bases, with 17 bases between them. The CDR3 region is CASSSPSGRGEKLFF. CDR3 nucleotides: TGTGCCAGCAGCTCCCCCTCCGGACGGGGGGAAAAACTGTTTTTT.

This clonotype was picked up many times. The V call is TRBV4-1, the J call TRBJ2-7, with 8 bases matching TRBD2. V lost 3 bases, J lost 2 bases, and 9 bases stayed unmatched. Per the germline V gene, CDR1 is MGHRA and CDR2 is YSYEKL. The CDR3 length is 16 residues. CDR3 region: CASSQSLAGTPYEQYF. The CDR3 region has the DNA TGCGCCAGCAGCCAGAGTCTAGCGGGTACTCCCTACGAGCAGTACTTC.

This clonotype was detected many times. The chain couples TRBV20-1 to TRBJ1-6, with 7 nucleotides matching TRBD1. Germline values: CDR1 DFQATT, CDR2 SNEGSKA (reference sequence). CDR3 size: 14 residues. The ends lost 0 bases at V and 7 bases at J; junction bases unmatched: 3. This CDR3 reads CSARDGTENSPLHF. Here the CDR3 DNA reads TGCAGTGCTAGAGACGGGACAGAGAATTCACCCCTCCACTTT.

The chain recombines TRBV5-4 with TRBJ2-7, with TRBD2 identical over 7 bases. The V gene's germline CDR1 is SGHNT and CDR2 YYREEE (reference sequence). V shed 2 bases and J 0 bases; nucleotides not matched to a gene: 5. This CDR3 comprises 15 residues. CDR3 loop: CASSFAGRLSYEQYF. CDR3 sequence (DNA): TGTGCCAGCAGCTTCGCCGGGAGGCTCTCCTACGAGCAGTACTTC.

The chain couples TRBV4-1 to TRBJ2-7, with 10 positions matching TRBD2. Germline CDR1 reads MGHRA; CDR2 reads YSYEKL. The CDR3 consists of 17 residues. Trimming took 1 base from V and 5 from J; bases not matched to a gene: 11. The CDR3 loop reads CASSQAPGLAGVDEQYF. The CDR3 bases are TGCGCCAGCAGCCAAGCACCAGGTCTAGCGGGAGTAGACGAGCAGTACTTC.